Shown below are 3 T cell receptor beta chains from a single sample sequenced in a study of blood T cells in healthy people across ages. A second PCR of roughly 7 to 11 cycles used a sample-barcoded 5' primer and a J-beta primer mix. In TCRdb, the 5' RACE reads were re-called with MiXCR into one record per CDR3 protein. Here the sample spans 1.5 million to 2 million distinct CDR3 sequences, about 50% being singletons. Sequences were obtained from blood. These receptors all come from a woman aged 40 to 49 in good health.

This clonotype was found once. The chain employs TRBV7-2 and TRBJ2-1; D might be TRBD2 (6 bases). Germline CDR1 SGHTA, CDR2 FQGNSA. The CDR3 length is 17 residues. Between the trimmed V and J ends, which lost 1 base and 9 bases, there was a span of 22 bases. DNA of the CDR3: TGTGCCAGCAGCTTAGTGTTGGGCGGGGCCCTCCTCCCTGAGCAGTTCTTC. Translated: CASSLVLGGALLPEQFF.

Turning to this clonotype: One end of the junction is discordant with germline, which a read error may explain. This chain joins TRBV27 and TRBJ2-3; 8 bases fit TRBD1. This CDR3 is built from 15 residues. Per germline, CDR1 MNHEY and CDR2 SMNVEV (reference sequence). The CDR3 region is CASTRLQGASETQNF. As DNA, the CDR3 is TGTGCCAGCACCCGACTCCAGGGGGCATCAGAAACGCAGAATTTT.

The chain uses TRBV5-5 and TRBJ2-7; the D is unclear. V was clipped by 7 bases and J by 2 bases, with 13 bases between them. This CDR3 is built from 13 residues. Germline CDR1 is SGHKS and CDR2 is YYEKEE (reference sequence). Written as DNA, the CDR3 is TGTGCCAGCGTTGTTGAGAGGACCTACGAGCAGTACTTC. Translated: CASVVERTYEQYF.